Presented here are 25 T cell receptor beta chains from one specimen sequenced in a study of human T cells and chemical hapten exposure. TCRdb analysed the RACE reads with MiXCR anew, one entry per CDR3 protein. The sample holds some 400,000 distinct CDR3 sequences, 5% to 6.5% seen once. The time point was: pre-sensitization, week 0. Treatment reported: therapeutic diphenylcyclopropenone sensitization with weekly scalp DPC. Sequenced here: whole blood, sampled in connection with sensitization to the hapten diphenylcyclopropenone (DPC). The receptors stem from a woman aged 45-65 years with alopecia areata. Some clones in this sample may be carry-over from other donors' samples.

This clonotype was detected only a few times. The rearrangement joins TRBV7-2 to TRBJ2-1; 13 nucleotides match TRBD2. This CDR3 is 14 amino acids long. The V segment lost 3 bases and the J segment 12 bases; nucleotides outside the gene matches: 5. In germline, CDR1 is SGHTA, CDR2 FQGNSA. The CDR3 spells CASSFPGLAGLQFF. In DNA, the CDR3 is TGTGCCAGCAGCTTTCCGGGACTAGCGGGATTGCAGTTCTTC.

This chain connects TRBV11-2 to TRBJ1-2; 10 bases are a match to TRBD1. After removal of 3 bases from V and 0 bases from J, the junction contained 10 bases not matched to a gene. The CDR3 extends over 18 amino acids. From germline, CDR1 is SGHAT and CDR2 FQNNGV. CDR3 protein: CASSLDDRGLKPNYGYTF. The CDR3 DNA is TGTGCCAGCAGCTTGGACGACAGGGGGCTTAAGCCTAACTATGGCTACACCTTC. The variable domain in full, with the rest retrieved from reference TRBV11-2 and TRBJ1-2, is EAGVAQSPRYKIIEKRQSVAFWCNPISGHATLYWYQQILGQGPKLLIQFQNNGVVDDSQLPKDRFSAERLKGVDSTLKIQPAKLEDSAVYLCASSLDDRGLKPNYGYTFGSGTRLTVV.

Ten or more counts support this clonotype. The V call is TRBV2, the J call TRBJ2-3, with TRBD2 as a possible D gene (5 bases). The ends were cut back, 5 bases at V and 2 bases at J, with 14 bases in the middle. Germline loops: CDR1 SNHLY, CDR2 FYNNEI. The CDR3 has 15 amino acids. The CDR3 nucleotides are TGTGCCAGCAGTTCCCCGGGAAGCCACACAGATACGCAGTATTTT. The encoded protein is CASSSPGSHTDTQYF.

The table lists this clonotype with a few counts. The CDR3 region is CSARDQRRSTEAFF. CDR3 sequence (DNA): TGCAGTGCTAGAGACCAGAGACGGAGCACTGAAGCTTTCTTT. The chain couples TRBV20-1 to TRBJ1-1; no firm D call. The CDR3 loop spans 14 amino acids. V lost 0 bases, J lost 4 bases, and 12 bases lay in between. From germline, CDR1 is DFQATT and CDR2 SNEGSKA (reference sequence).

In this sample, this clonotype turned up a few times. The chain employs TRBV13 and TRBJ2-3; 8 bases are shared with TRBD2. This CDR3 has 14 amino acids. V lost 7 bases and J lost 5; bases outside the gene matches: 8. Germline V gene lookup returns CDR1 PRHDT and CDR2 FYEKMQ (reference sequence). The CDR3 loop reads CASNSPGGGDTQYF. In nucleotides, the CDR3 is TGTGCCAGCAATTCCCCGGGGGGGGGAGATACGCAGTATTTT.

This clonotype was counted many times. The gene calls are TRBV13 and TRBJ2-7, with TRBD1 as a possible D gene (6 bases). Trimming cost V 5 bases and J 5 bases, with 16 bases left between them. CDR3 size: 14 residues. Germline CDR1 is PRHDT and CDR2 is FYEKMQ (reference sequence). As DNA, the CDR3 is TGTGCCAGCAGCCGCCGGGACAAGGGCCACGAGCAGTACTTC. It codes for CASSRRDKGHEQYF.

In this sample, this clonotype turned up many times. This chain connects TRBV28 to TRBJ1-1; 7 nucleotides match TRBD1. Germline assignment: CDR1 MDHEN and CDR2 SYDVKM. V lost 5 bases, J lost 4 bases, and 7 bases stayed unmatched. The CDR3 runs 14 residues. CDR3 sequence reads: CASSPGTVRTEAFF. The CDR3, as DNA: TGTGCCAGCAGTCCGGGGACAGTACGCACTGAAGCTTTCTTT.

This clonotype has just a few counts. V and J are TRBV7-9 and TRBJ2-3; D is undetermined. The V end was cut by 10 bases, the J end by 3 bases, with 17 bases between. This CDR3 region has 14 residues. Looked up from germline, CDR1 is SEHNR and CDR2 is FQNEAQ (reference sequence). Written as DNA, the CDR3 is TGTGCCACGACATCGAGGACGACAACAGATACGCAGTATTTT. The encoded protein is CATTSRTTTDTQYF.

This clonotype came up many times. The chain links TRBV6-2 or TRBV6-3 to TRBJ2-7, with TRBD2 identical over 7 bases. This CDR3 has 14 amino acids. Germline loops: CDR1 MNHEY, CDR2 SVGEGT. The trim removed 8 bases at V and 0 bases at J, leaving 7 bases unmatched. This CDR3 reads CASGPTSLSYEQYF. The CDR3 DNA is TGTGCCAGCGGACCGACTAGCCTCTCCTACGAGCAGTACTTC.

This clonotype was recorded at least ten times. The chain couples TRBV7-2 to TRBJ2-3; 15 positions agree with TRBD2. The CDR3 runs 18 residues. The V and J ends lost 5 bases and 4 bases, in that order; junction bases with no gene match: 10. The V gene's germline CDR1 is SGHTA and CDR2 FQGNSA. In nucleotides, the CDR3 is TGTGCCAGCAGCCGGACTAGCGGGAGGGCCAAAGTTCCAGATACGCAGTATTTT. Encoded protein: CASSRTSGRAKVPDTQYF.

The chain combines TRBV2 with TRBJ1-1; 9 bases line up with TRBD1. Germline V gives CDR1 SNHLY, CDR2 FYNNEI. The CDR3 runs 18 residues. Trimming removed 5 bases from V and 0 bases from J; junction bases left unmatched: 13. The CDR3 loop reads CASSFRQGVNWMNTEAFF. CDR3 bases: TGTGCCAGCAGTTTCAGACAGGGGGTGAATTGGATGAACACTGAAGCTTTCTTT.

This clonotype was seen many times. The chain links TRBV18 to TRBJ1-1; 11 bases are shared with TRBD1. CDR1 is KGHSH, CDR2 LQKENI, per germline. Trimming cost V 3 bases and J 6 bases; bases outside gene matches: 3. The CDR3 is 14 amino acids. The CDR3 coding sequence is TGTGCCAGCTCACCGGGGGGACAGGGGGCTGAAGCTTTCTTT. This encodes CASSPGGQGAEAFF.

The chain joins TRBV6-5 to TRBJ2-1; D call uncertain. The germline CDR1 and CDR2 sequences are MNHEY and SVGAGI. Trimming pared 0 bases from V and 2 bases from J, leaving 8 bases between. The CDR3 loop spans 15 amino acids. The CDR3 DNA reads as TGTGCCAGCAGTTACTCCGGAGAGGCCTACAATGAGCAGTTCTTC. Protein: CASSYSGEAYNEQFF.

This clonotype was seen repeatedly, ten times or more. This chain connects TRBV12-3 or TRBV12-4 to TRBJ1-1; unclear D gene. The CDR3 runs to 10 residues. Trimming removed 5 bases from V and 10 bases from J, with 8 bases in between. The CDR3 region is CASSLGGAFF. In nucleotides, the CDR3 is TGTGCCAGCAGTCTGGGAGGAGCTTTCTTT.

This clonotype was counted ten times or more. The V gene is TRBV20-1, the J gene TRBJ2-1; the match to TRBD2 covers 9 bases. This CDR3 contains 13 residues. Trimming at V came to 3 bases and at J to 10 bases, leaving 7 bases not matched to a gene. Per the germline V gene, CDR1 is DFQATT and CDR2 is SNEGSKA (reference sequence). CDR3 sequence: CSASAGGPSEQFF. CDR3 nucleotides: TGCAGTGCTAGCGCGGGGGGGCCGTCGGAGCAGTTCTTC.

This clonotype was counted between two and nine times. V is TRBV5-6 and J is TRBJ2-7; D perhaps matches TRBD2 (5 bases). From germline, CDR1 is SGHDT and CDR2 YYEEEE. This CDR3 spans 14 amino acids. V lost 0 bases and J 0 bases, leaving 7 bases between the germline ends. The CDR3 here is CASSLVRGSYEQYF. CDR3 DNA: TGTGCCAGCAGCTTGGTCCGGGGCTCCTACGAGCAGTACTTC.

This clonotype appeared many times. The chain is built from TRBV12-3 or TRBV12-4 and TRBJ2-7, with a weak D call TRBD1 (6 bases). The CDR3 contains 19 residues. Trimming removed 2 bases from V and 3 bases from J, with 26 bases in between. The CDR3 region has the DNA TGTGCCAGCAGTTTAATCCGCACTATCCGGGACACTAGAAGCTACGAGCAGTACTTC. Translating gives CASSLIRTIRDTRSYEQYF.

This clonotype was picked up a small number of times. The DNA for the CDR3 is TGTGCCAGCAGCCCGCTGTTTGGAGGCTCACGAACAGGGGGATTTGTCGGCTACACCTTC. This gives the protein CASSPLFGGSRTGGFVGYTF. The chain is built from TRBV3-1 and TRBJ1-2; 8 bases map to TRBD1. In germline, CDR1 is LGHDT, CDR2 YNNKEL (reference sequence). V lost 4 bases and J lost 8; bases outside the gene matches: 27. This CDR3 is 20 amino acids long.

V is TRBV5-1 and J is TRBJ2-3, with D perhaps matching TRBD1 (5 bases). From germline, CDR1 is SGHRS and CDR2 YFSETQ. Trimming left V 5 bases short and J 4 bases short, with 8 bases between. The CDR3 is 12 residues long. The DNA of the CDR3 is TGCGCCAGCAGAGGGGTTGCAGATACGCAGTATTTT. Translating gives CASRGVADTQYF.

This clonotype was detected ten times or more. At one end the junction does not follow the germline gene, possibly because of a read error. The rearrangement links TRBV6-1 to TRBJ2-1; TRBD1 matches 9 bases. The CDR3 has 10 residues. CDR1 is MNHNS, CDR2 SASEGT, per germline. The CDR3 sequence is CASSNRGQIF. CDR3 in DNA: TGTGCCAGCAGTAACAGGGGGCAAATCTTC.

The chain employs TRBV29-1 and TRBJ1-1, with D hard to call. V was shortened by 8 bases and J by 1 base, with 14 bases between the two germline ends. Germline V gives CDR1 SQVTM, CDR2 ANQGSEA. The CDR3 has 13 residues. This CDR3 reads CSPRHLSNTEAFF. The CDR3 DNA sequence: TGCAGCCCGCGACACCTGTCGAACACTGAAGCTTTCTTT.

This clonotype was observed at least ten times. V gene TRBV6-2 or TRBV6-3 combines with J gene TRBJ1-1; no reliable D call. The V and J ends lost 5 bases and 2 bases respectively, with 18 bases between them. Germline CDR1 is MNHEY and CDR2 is SVGEGT. The CDR3 covers 16 residues. CDR3 in amino acids: CASSKVWNRPNTEAFF. CDR3 nucleotides: TGTGCCAGCAGTAAGGTTTGGAACCGACCAAACACTGAAGCTTTCTTT.

Many counts were recorded for this clonotype. This chain uses TRBV29-1 with TRBJ2-5; D is unclear. Germline CDR1 SQVTM, CDR2 ANQGSEA. This CDR3 comprises 12 residues. The V and J ends lost 1 base and 2 bases respectively, with 5 bases between them. The CDR3 loop reads CSVEVGQETQYF. CDR3 nucleotide sequence: TGCAGCGTTGAAGTCGGGCAAGAGACCCAGTACTTC.

This clonotype was seen ten or more times. The chain is built from TRBV12-3 or TRBV12-4 and TRBJ2-3; 7 nucleotides line up with TRBD1. The CDR3 has 14 residues. V gave up 5 bases and J gave up 2 bases; unmatched junction bases: 4. In DNA form, the CDR3 reads TGTGCCAGCAGTCTTACAGGGGCCACAGATACGCAGTATTTT. Translated, it gives CASSLTGATDTQYF.

In regard to this clonotype: At one boundary the junction diverges from the germline segment, which might be a read error. The chain links TRBV5-1 to TRBJ2-3; a weak D match, TRBD2 (5 bases). There are 15 residues in the CDR3. Germline lookup yields CDR1 SGHRS and CDR2 YFSETQ. The CDR3 reads CASSLSKGAADTQYF. In DNA form, the CDR3 reads TGCGCAAGCAGCTTGTCCAAGGGAGCGGCAGATACGCAGTATTTT.